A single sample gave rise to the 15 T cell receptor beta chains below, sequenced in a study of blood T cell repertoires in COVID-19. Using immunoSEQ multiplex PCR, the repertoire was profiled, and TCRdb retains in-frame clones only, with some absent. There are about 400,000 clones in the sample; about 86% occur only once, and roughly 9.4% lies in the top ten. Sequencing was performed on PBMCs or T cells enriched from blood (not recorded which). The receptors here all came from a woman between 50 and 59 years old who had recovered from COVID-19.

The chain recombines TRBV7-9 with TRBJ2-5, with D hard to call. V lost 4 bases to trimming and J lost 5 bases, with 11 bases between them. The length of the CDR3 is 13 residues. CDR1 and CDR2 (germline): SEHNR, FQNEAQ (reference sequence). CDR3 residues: CASSSLWAETQYF. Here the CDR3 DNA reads TGTGCCAGCAGCTCCCTGTGGGCTGAGACCCAGTACTTC.

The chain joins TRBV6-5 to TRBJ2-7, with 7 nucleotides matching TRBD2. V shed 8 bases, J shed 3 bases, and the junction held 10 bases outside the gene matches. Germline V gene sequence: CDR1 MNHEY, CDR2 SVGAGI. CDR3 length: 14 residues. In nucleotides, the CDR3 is TGTGCCAGCGGACAACTCGGGGGGATCTACGAGCAGTACTTC. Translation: CASGQLGGIYEQYF.

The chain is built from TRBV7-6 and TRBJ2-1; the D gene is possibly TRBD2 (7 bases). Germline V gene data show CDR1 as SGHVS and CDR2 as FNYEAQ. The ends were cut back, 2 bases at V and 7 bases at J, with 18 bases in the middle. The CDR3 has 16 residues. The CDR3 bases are TGTGCCAGCAGCTTACAAAACGGGGGGCGCTTTAATGAGCAGTTCTTC. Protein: CASSLQNGGRFNEQFF.

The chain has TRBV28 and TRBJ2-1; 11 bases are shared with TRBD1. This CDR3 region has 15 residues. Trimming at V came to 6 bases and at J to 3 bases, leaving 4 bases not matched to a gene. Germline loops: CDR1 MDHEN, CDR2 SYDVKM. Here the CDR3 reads CASSAGTGGYNEQFF. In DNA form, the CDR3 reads TGTGCCAGCAGCGCCGGGACAGGGGGCTACAATGAGCAGTTCTTC.

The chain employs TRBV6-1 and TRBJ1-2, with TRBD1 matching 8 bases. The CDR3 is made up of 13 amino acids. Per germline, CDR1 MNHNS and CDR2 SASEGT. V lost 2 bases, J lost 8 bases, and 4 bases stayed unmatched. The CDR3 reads CASSEQGAWGYTF. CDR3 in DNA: TGTGCCAGCAGTGAACAGGGGGCTTGGGGCTACACCTTC.

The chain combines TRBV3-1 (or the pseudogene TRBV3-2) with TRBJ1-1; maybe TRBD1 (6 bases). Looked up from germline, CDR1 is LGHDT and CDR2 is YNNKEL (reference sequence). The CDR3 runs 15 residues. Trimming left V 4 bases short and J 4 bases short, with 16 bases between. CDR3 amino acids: CASSLNPRGGTEAFF. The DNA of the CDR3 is TGTGCCAGCAGCCTGAATCCCAGGGGTGGCACTGAAGCTTTCTTT.

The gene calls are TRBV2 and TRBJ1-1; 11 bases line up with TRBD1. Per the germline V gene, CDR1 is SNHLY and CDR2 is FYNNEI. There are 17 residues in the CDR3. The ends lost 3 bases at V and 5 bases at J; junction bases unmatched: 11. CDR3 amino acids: CASSESSGQGVKTEAFF. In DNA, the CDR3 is TGTGCCAGCAGTGAGTCCTCGGGACAGGGGGTAAAAACTGAAGCTTTCTTT.

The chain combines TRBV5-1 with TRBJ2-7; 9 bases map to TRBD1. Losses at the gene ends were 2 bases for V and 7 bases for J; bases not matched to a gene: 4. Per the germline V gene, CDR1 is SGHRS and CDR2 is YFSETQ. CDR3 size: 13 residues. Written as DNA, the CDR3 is TGCGCCAGCAGCTTCGGGACAGGGCGAGAGCAGTACTTC. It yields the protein CASSFGTGREQYF.

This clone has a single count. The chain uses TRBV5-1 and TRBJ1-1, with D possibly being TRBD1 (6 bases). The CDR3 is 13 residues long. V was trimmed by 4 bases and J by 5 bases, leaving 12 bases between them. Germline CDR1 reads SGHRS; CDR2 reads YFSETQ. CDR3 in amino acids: CASSATGLTEAFF. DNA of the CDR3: TGCGCCAGCAGCGCCACAGGGTTAACTGAAGCTTTCTTT.

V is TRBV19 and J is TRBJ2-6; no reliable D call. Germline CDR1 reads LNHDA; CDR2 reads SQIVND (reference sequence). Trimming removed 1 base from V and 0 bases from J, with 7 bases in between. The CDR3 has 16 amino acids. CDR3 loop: CASSIVPSSGANVLTF. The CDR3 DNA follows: TGTGCCAGTAGTATAGTGCCCAGCTCTGGGGCCAACGTCCTGACTTTC.

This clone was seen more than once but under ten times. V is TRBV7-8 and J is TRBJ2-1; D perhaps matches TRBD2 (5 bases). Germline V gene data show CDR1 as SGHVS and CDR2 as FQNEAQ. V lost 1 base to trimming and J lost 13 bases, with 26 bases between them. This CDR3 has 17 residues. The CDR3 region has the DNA TGTGCCAGCAGCTTAGAAGGAGGCCTCTATACAATGAGTGGACAGTTCTTC. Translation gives CASSLEGGLYTMSGQFF.

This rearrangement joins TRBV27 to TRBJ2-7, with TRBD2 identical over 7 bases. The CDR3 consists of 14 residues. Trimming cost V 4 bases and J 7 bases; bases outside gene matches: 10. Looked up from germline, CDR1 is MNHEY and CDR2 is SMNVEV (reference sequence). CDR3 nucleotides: TGTGCCAGCAGTTCCACTAGCGCCGGGGGTGAGCAGTACTTC. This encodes CASSSTSAGGEQYF.

The CDR3 region has the DNA TGTGCCAGCGGTTCAGGGAACACCATATATTTT. Translating it yields CASGSGNTIYF. This chain uses TRBV6-5 with TRBJ1-3; possibly TRBD1 for D (5 bases). Germline V CDR1 and CDR2: MNHEY, SVGAGI. The CDR3 is 11 residues long. Trimming shortened V by 8 bases and J by 7 bases, and 9 bases separated the two germline ends.

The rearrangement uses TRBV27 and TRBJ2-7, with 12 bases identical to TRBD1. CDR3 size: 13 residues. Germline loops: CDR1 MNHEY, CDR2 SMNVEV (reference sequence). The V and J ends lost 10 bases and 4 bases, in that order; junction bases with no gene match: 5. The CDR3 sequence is CATRDRGRYEQYF. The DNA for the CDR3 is TGTGCCACCCGGGACAGGGGGCGGTACGAGCAGTACTTC.

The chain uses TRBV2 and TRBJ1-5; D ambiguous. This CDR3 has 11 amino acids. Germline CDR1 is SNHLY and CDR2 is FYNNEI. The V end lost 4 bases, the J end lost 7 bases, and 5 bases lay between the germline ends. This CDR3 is CASSVGQPQHF. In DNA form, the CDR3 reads TGTGCCAGCAGTGTGGGCCAGCCCCAGCATTTT.